Sequencing of this TCR beta chain was carried out in a study of blood T cell repertoires in COVID-19. About the research overall: The United States, Italy and Spain were the sources of the acute and convalescent COVID-19 samples. The analysed material was cDNA or gDNA that came from T cells, B-cell-depleted T cells, or PBMCs.

Original analysis: Cell counts per sample came from amplifying reference gene primers. The assay was immunoSEQ multiplex PCR, and TCRdb's table has in-frame clones only and misses some. V and J calls plus clone size are reproduced from that table; the DNA served to infer D and trimming. The table includes fewer than 130,000 clones, 88% detected once. The CDR3 loop spans 16 amino acids. Germline V CDR1 and CDR2: SGHAT, FQNNGV. Deletions cut 5 bases from V and 8 bases from J, with 22 bases between. The source of this sequence is a woman aged 45-59 years with acute or convalescent COVID-19. The sequenced material came from peripheral blood. The chain employs TRBV11-2 and TRBJ2-1; TRBD1 is a possible D gene (7 bases). The CDR3 sequence: CASSLRGRRQGDEQFF. In DNA form, the CDR3 reads TGTGCCAGCAGCCTCAGGGGGAGGAGGCAGGGGGATGAGCAGTTCTTC.